This section outlines one TCR beta chain sequence together with its context. This clonotype was seen many times. Its target antigen remains unknown. No qualities accompany the bases; no much larger clone lies one base away. The CDR3, cysteine through phenylalanine, is 13 amino acids long. Here the CDR3 DNA is all that survives: 39 bases in frame from base 1. Trimming costs V 2 bases and J 2 bases, and their ends lie 6 bases apart. Via the germline V gene, CDR1 is SGHAT and CDR2 FQNNGV. TCRdb records Illumina HiSeq 2000 as the sequencer. TCR beta chain libraries were generated through multiplex PCR amplification. The amplified TCR beta chain products were analyzed by high-throughput sequencing. TCRdb handled the public reads itself, with Q25 trimming in fastp and clone calling in MiXCR, and kept productive beta chains. Under each unique CDR3 protein, matching rows form one entry showing the most common genes and DNA. The sample table holds some 38,000 distinct CDR3 sequences, of which 36% were seen once. The ten top clones hold about a tenth of the sample.

This sample was taken from a study of breast tumors, draining lymph nodes, adjacent tissues (dated by TCRdb to 2016 to 2017). Study-wide context: TCR beta repertoires were compared across tumor, adjacent nontumor tissue and axillary lymph nodes obtained from breast cancer patients. In human breast cancer, the study set out to assess how tumor, surrounding tissue and draining lymph node repertoires relate to one another and whether T cells might be exchanged between them.

Broader findings and caveats from the paper: A scenario in which most tumor T cells derive from the lymph node and then expand within tumor tissue was judged to be consistent with the data. Tumor T-cell repertoires showed less diversity than lymph node repertoires and more diversity than nontumor tissue repertoires, and tumor T-cell repertoires showed preferential V and J gene usage. Tumor and nontumor tissue repertoires were significantly more similar in luminal-like than in basal-like breast cancer. The conclusion that tumor T cells originate in lymph nodes was framed as consistent with a hypothesis rather than directly demonstrated.

The rearrangement combines TRBV11-2 with TRBJ2-5; no confident D gene assignment can be made. The receptor's source is a female donor with breast cancer. Some clones in this sample may be carry-over from other donors' samples. The sample was breast tumor tissue. The sequenced DNA is TGTGCCAGCAGCTTAAGCCGGCAAGAGACCCAGTACTTC. This translates into CASSLSRQETQYF. When the CDR3 is completed using the reference TRBV11-2 and TRBJ2-5 genes on either side, the full variable domain is EAGVAQSPRYKIIEKRQSVAFWCNPISGHATLYWYQQILGQGPKLLIQFQNNGVVDDSQLPKDRFSAERLKGVDSTLKIQPAKLEDSAVYLCASSLSRQETQYFGPGTRLLVL.